Listed here is a single T cell receptor (beta chain). Its specificity is not known. This CDR3 spans 14 amino acids. The V segment lost 6 bases and the J segment 7 bases; nucleotides outside the gene matches: 4. Germline lookup yields CDR1 MDHEN and CDR2 SYDVKM. From CD4+ cells came CD45RA+ naive and CD45RA-negative memory subsets. This entry is derived from a study of shared clonotypes between healthy human individuals. General study findings and limits: Non-shared clonotypes displayed generation probabilities falling below those of clonotypes present in all four donors.

Every subset's genomic DNA went evenly onto several immunoSEQ plates. The assay was immunoSEQ multiplex PCR, and TCRdb's table has in-frame clones only and misses some. Of millions of clones listed, 85% to 95% were seen once; the top ten hold more than 0.1%. The source material was naive CD4+ T cells sorted from blood. Subset given: CD45RA+ positively selected. This sequence joins TRBV28 and TRBJ1-6, with 9 bases identical to TRBD1. This receptor was identified in a man aged 18 to 30 in good health. The CDR3 nucleotides read TGTGCCAGCAGGGGACAGGGCCAAAATTCACCCCTCCACTTT. Translating it yields CASRGQGQNSPLHF.